Below are 14 T cell receptor beta chains sequenced from a single sample in a study of cytomegalovirus exposure and HLA in healthy donors. Sequencing was performed with immunoSEQ multiplex PCR; in TCRdb, only in-frame clones are kept and a portion is missing. The sample shows some 240,000 clones, about 86% of them seen only once. Sequencing was done on a sample of PBMCs. The receptors stem from a woman in her twenties or thirties in good health and CMV-seropositive.

V is TRBV18 and J is TRBJ2-7, with a tentative D call TRBD1 (5 bases). Germline-derived CDR1 and CDR2 are KGHSH and LQKENI. The length of the CDR3 is 16 residues. Between the trimmed V and J ends, which lost 4 bases and 6 bases, there was a span of 22 bases. CDR3 DNA: TGTGCCAGCTCACTCCAATACCCTGGGCAGGGCAGCGAGCAGTACTTC. Translating it yields CASSLQYPGQGSEQYF.

The chain is built from TRBV29-1 and TRBJ1-2, with D possibly TRBD1 on 6 matching bases. The CDR3 has 15 amino acids. V was cut by 6 bases and J by 8 bases, with 25 bases left in between. Germline V gene lookup returns CDR1 SQVTM and CDR2 ANQGSEA. The CDR3 sequence is CSVTLWQGSLGGYTF. In DNA, the CDR3 is TGCAGCGTCACCTTGTGGCAGGGGAGTCTCGGAGGCTACACCTTC.

The chain couples TRBV30 to TRBJ2-1, with D maybe TRBD2 (5 bases). Germline values: CDR1 GTSNPN, CDR2 SVGIG (reference sequence). The CDR3 runs 15 residues. V dropped 0 bases and J dropped 9 bases, with 18 bases sitting between them. Written as DNA, the CDR3 is TGTGCCTGGAGTGTAAAACGGACGAGGGTTGCTGAGCAGTTCTTC. Translation: CAWSVKRTRVAEQFF. The full variable domain, its missing parts supplied by reference TRBV30 and TRBJ2-1, is SQTIHQWPATLVQPVGSPLSLECTVEGTSNPNLYWYRQAAGRGLQLLFYSVGIGQISSEVPQNLSASRPQDRQFILSSKKLLLSDSGFYLCAWSVKRTRVAEQFFGPGTRLTVL.

This clone has just one count. The V gene is TRBV7-9, the J gene TRBJ2-5; 8 positions match TRBD1. The CDR3 has 15 residues. Germline CDR1 is SEHNR and CDR2 is FQNEAQ (reference sequence). Unmatched junction bases numbered 6, after V lost 5 bases and J lost 1 base. The CDR3: CASSRGQGLQETQYF. CDR3 coding DNA: TGTGCCAGCAGCAGAGGACAGGGCCTCCAAGAGACCCAGTACTTC.

The chain has TRBV11-3 and TRBJ1-2, with D perhaps matching TRBD1 (6 bases). V was pared by 5 bases and J by 0 bases, with 19 bases between. The length of the CDR3 is 17 residues. CDR1 and CDR2 (germline): SGHNT, YENEEA. DNA of the CDR3: TGTGCCAGCAGCCCAAGATGGGACACCGCCACTAACTATGGCTACACCTTC. Protein sequence: CASSPRWDTATNYGYTF.

The chain links TRBV29-1 to TRBJ2-5, with 10 bases identical to TRBD1. Germline V gives CDR1 SQVTM, CDR2 ANQGSEA. This CDR3 has 12 residues. Germline trimming cut 4 bases from V and 5 bases from J; bases unmatched to any gene: 1. The CDR3 is CSVGGQGETQYF. Here the CDR3 DNA reads TGCAGCGTTGGGGGACAGGGGGAGACCCAGTACTTC.

J is TRBJ1-2 and V is TRBV27; the match to TRBD1 covers 8 bases. The V gene's germline CDR1 is MNHEY and CDR2 SMNVEV (reference sequence). J was trimmed by 9 bases and V by 7 bases; bases with no gene match: 13. This CDR3 spans 14 amino acids. The CDR3 DNA follows: TGTGCCAGCACATTTCGCAGGACAGGGAGTAGCTACACCTTC. This encodes CASTFRRTGSSYTF.

The V and J genes are TRBV6-5 and TRBJ2-1; tentatively, D is TRBD2 (6 bases). This CDR3 is built from 16 residues. Germline values: CDR1 MNHEY, CDR2 SVGAGI. The germline V and J ends were trimmed by 0 bases and 0 bases, with 9 bases remaining between them. CDR3 bases: TGTGCCAGCAGTTACTCGGGGACTCCCTCCTACAATGAGCAGTTCTTC. As protein: CASSYSGTPSYNEQFF.

This sequence joins TRBV19 and TRBJ2-7; 10 bases line up with TRBD2. The CDR3 loop spans 14 amino acids. Unmatched junction bases numbered 5, after V lost 6 bases and J lost 3 bases. CDR1 LNHDA and CDR2 SQIVND come from the germline V gene (reference sequence). The CDR3 sequence: CASRESGRGYEQYF. The CDR3 DNA reads TGTGCCAGTAGAGAAAGCGGGAGGGGCTACGAGCAGTACTTC.

The V and J genes are TRBV28 and TRBJ1-1; D is unresolved. Germline-derived CDR1 and CDR2 are MDHEN and SYDVKM. The CDR3 consists of 14 residues. Between the trimmed V and J ends, which lost 8 bases and 6 bases, there was a span of 19 bases. The CDR3 sequence is CASWQAGTGAEAFF. CDR3 nucleotide sequence: TGTGCCAGCTGGCAGGCAGGCACCGGGGCTGAAGCTTTCTTT.

The chain carries TRBV4-1 and TRBJ1-1; unclear D gene. Germline V lookup: CDR1 MGHRA, CDR2 YSYEKL. This CDR3 has 14 amino acids. V was shortened by 0 bases and J by 5 bases, with 10 bases between the two germline ends. DNA of the CDR3: TGCGCCAGCAGCCAAGATTCTTCGGGAACTGAAGCTTTCTTT. Its translation is CASSQDSSGTEAFF.

The gene calls are TRBV11-3 and TRBJ1-2, with a tentative D call TRBD1 (6 bases). This CDR3 is built from 17 residues. Germline-derived CDR1 and CDR2 are SGHNT and YENEEA. Trimming pared 0 bases from V and 6 bases from J, leaving 20 bases between. CDR3 residues: CASSLEGTPTPSDGYTF. CDR3 sequence (DNA): TGTGCCAGCAGCTTAGAGGGGACACCTACTCCGTCTGATGGCTACACCTTC.

The CDR3 protein is CASSDSTANTGELFF. DNA for the CDR3: TGTGCCAGCAGTGACTCAACAGCGAACACCGGGGAGCTGTTTTTT. The chain combines TRBV6-4 with TRBJ2-2, with D unclear. This CDR3 has 15 residues. From germline, CDR1 is MRHNA and CDR2 SNTAGT. V lost 0 bases, J lost 0 bases, and 5 bases lay in between.

V is TRBV11-3 and J is TRBJ2-1, with D possibly being TRBD2 (6 bases). This CDR3 contains 15 residues. Trimming stripped 2 bases from V and 7 bases from J, with 15 bases between. Germline CDR1 reads SGHNT; CDR2 reads YENEEA. The CDR3 is CASSLRLVWLNEQFF. Written as DNA, the CDR3 is TGTGCCAGCAGCTTAAGACTAGTTTGGTTAAATGAGCAGTTCTTC.